This T cell receptor beta chain originates from a study of cytomegalovirus exposure and HLA in healthy donors. CDR3 length: 14 amino acids. Trimming stripped 0 bases from V and 3 bases from J, with 9 bases between. Per germline, CDR1 SGDLS and CDR2 YYNGEE. Use of 60 Vbeta and 13 Jbeta primers characterized the PCR. The data were produced by immunoSEQ multiplex PCR, yet TCRdb's version contains in-frame clones alone and is incomplete. This table holds about 190,000 clones, under 80% found once. The V and J genes are TRBV9 and TRBJ1-2, with TRBD1 as a possible D gene (6 bases). The sequenced sample consisted of PBMCs. The source of this sequence is a man aged 25-45 years in good health and CMV-seropositive. The CDR3 nucleotides read TGTGCCAGCAGCGTAGCGCAGGGGTACTATGGCTACACCTTC. It specifies CASSVAQGYYGYTF.